Only a few counts were recorded for the clone carrying this T cell receptor beta chain. The antigen remains undetermined. These data are taken from a study of long-term antiretroviral therapy in people with HIV. Participants who had HIV were, without exception, treated in the United States. The CDR3 extends over 12 amino acids. The V gene's germline CDR1 is MNHNS and CDR2 SASEGT. Trimming removed 6 bases from V and 4 bases from J, with 9 bases in between. Study-level points and caveats: Regardless of time point, clones expanded before ART dominated the repertoire. Absence of data on ART adherence, viral resistance or therapy changes was noted.

Sequencing used immunoSEQ v3.0 at survey level. TCRdb keeps only in-frame clones here, not all; method: immunoSEQ multiplex PCR. Here the sample spans about 21,000 clones, almost 85% being singletons. This chain connects TRBV6-1 to TRBJ1-2; unclear D gene. The material was unsorted PBMCs, obtained 0.5 years after starting antiretroviral therapy. This sequence originates from a man younger than 35 with HIV. The CDR3 is CASRGYSYGYTF. CDR3 nucleotides: TGTGCCAGCAGAGGGTACAGCTATGGCTACACCTTC.